The source of this T cell receptor (beta chain) is a study of cytomegalovirus exposure and HLA in healthy donors. Worth noting for this clone: Its antigen remains unidentified.

The protocol was immunoSEQ multiplex PCR, while the TCRdb copy is restricted to in-frame clones and leaves out a portion. The sample shows roughly 64,000 clones, over 85% of them seen only once. Whole-study results and caveats: There were a few CMV-associated chains whose specificity for CMV antigens was confirmed in vitro. The classifier was said to identify cytomegalovirus status with high specificity and sensitivity.

The CDR3 is 13 residues long. CDR1 is KGHSH, CDR2 LQKENI, per germline. V was shortened by 2 bases and J by 6 bases, with 8 bases between the two germline ends. The rearrangement links TRBV18 to TRBJ2-1; the D gene is possibly TRBD2 (5 bases). Sequenced input: PBMCs. This clonotype was obtained from a woman aged 18-35 years in good health and CMV-seropositive. This CDR3 is CASSPRRINEQFF. Here the CDR3 DNA reads TGTGCCAGCTCACCAAGGAGGATCAATGAGCAGTTCTTC.